These T cell receptor beta chains were read from a single sample in a study of CD8+ T cells in alopecia areata. TCRdb's table, derived via immunoSEQ multiplex PCR, lists solely in-frame clones and lacks some. Of 55,000 to 75,000 clones listed, approximately 45% are singletons. Here the sequenced sample was CD8+ T cells sorted from blood, taken at week 0. These receptors were obtained from a human donor with alopecia areata. The CDR3 runs from the conserved cysteine through the conserved F or W. The D gene is left open where the match is weak. Clone size is not always given. Where it is, it says once, few, many or a class for expanded clones.

>once|TRBJ2-6|-|TRBV30
TGTGCCTGGAGTACTGGGGCCAACGTCCTGACTTTC
CAWSTGANVLTF
>few|TRBJ2-7|-|TRBV29-1
TGCAGCGTTGACGAGGGCCACTACGAGCAGTACTTC
CSVDEGHYEQYF
>few|TRBJ2-4|TRBD2|TRBV29-1
TGCAGCGCCCGAAGCACTAGCGGACTAGCCAAAAACATTCAGTACTTC
CSARSTSGLAKNIQYF
>many|TRBJ2-3|-|TRBV4-3
TGCGCCAGCAGCCAAGATTGGCAGTCCACAGATACGCAGTATTTT
CASSQDWQSTDTQYF
>-|TRBJ2-1|TRBD2|TRBV30
TGTGCCTGGAGTTTTAGCGGGAGGGCCGACAATGAGCAGTTCTTC
CAWSFSGRADNEQFF
>-|TRBJ1-3|-|TRBV7-6
TGTGCCAGCAGCTTGGGAAGCTCTGGAAACACCATATATTTT
CASSLGSSGNTIYF
>-|TRBJ2-5|-|TRBV7-9
TGTGCCAGCAGCTTAGCGGGGGTTAAAGAGACCCAGTACTTC
CASSLAGVKETQYF
>few|TRBJ2-7|-|TRBV18
TGTGCCAGCTCACCACGCGAGGCTGGGTCTTACGAGCAGTACTTC
CASSPREAGSYEQYF
>few|TRBJ2-1|-|TRBV5-1
TGCGCCAGCAGCTTAGCCGCGGGTGAGCAGTTCTTC
CASSLAAGEQFF
>few|TRBJ2-1|TRBD2|TRBV28
TGTGCCAGCAGTGGACTAGCGGGAACCTCCTACAATGAGCAGTTCTTC
CASSGLAGTSYNEQFF
>few|TRBJ2-1|-|TRBV19
TGTGCCAGTAGGGAGCGGGTTGTCAATGAGCAGTTCTTC
CASRERVVNEQFF
>few|TRBJ2-4|-|TRBV6-1
TGTGCCAGCAGTGGGGGACGGTACCTAGCCAAAAACATTCAGTACTTC
CASSGGRYLAKNIQYF
>-|TRBJ2-7|-|TRBV9
TGTGCCAGCAGCAGGGGGGACGCGGGCTACGAGCAGTACTTC
CASSRGDAGYEQYF
>few|TRBJ2-7|TRBD1|TRBV28
TGTGCCAGCAGTTTCACAGGGGCCAACGAGCAGTACTTC
CASSFTGANEQYF
>-|TRBJ2-7|-|TRBV2
TGTGCCAGCACTGAAGGTGCAGCACCCTACGAGCAGTACTTC
CASTEGAAPYEQYF
>-|TRBJ2-5|TRBD1|TRBV30
TGTGCCTGGAGTGTGGGACAGGGAGGGAAGGAGACCCAGTACTTC
CAWSVGQGGKETQYF
>-|TRBJ1-2|-|TRBV29-1
TGCAGCGTTGACCTTGGGGGGGACCCTCGGACGAGCTATGGCTACACCTTC
CSVDLGGDPRTSYGYTF
>-|TRBJ2-7|-|TRBV5-6
TGTGCCAGCAGCTTTGCTGGCAGCTACGAGCAGTACTTC
CASSFAGSYEQYF
>-|TRBJ2-7|-|TRBV5-6
TGTGCCAGCAGGGGGGCCTTAGCCTACGAGCAGTACTTC
CASRGALAYEQYF
>-|TRBJ2-6|-|TRBV7-3
TGTGCCAGCAGCTCGGAGGAGGCCAACGTCCTGACTTTC
CASSSEEANVLTF
>many|TRBJ2-3|-|TRBV13
TGTGCCAGCAGCTCAGGACGCGGTCCCACAGATACGCAGTATTTT
CASSSGRGPTDTQYF
>few|TRBJ2-2|-|TRBV9
TGTGCCAGCAGCGTCAGTCAGGGAAAAGGGAACACCGGGGAGCTGTTTTTT
CASSVSQGKGNTGELFF
>-|TRBJ2-3|TRBD2|TRBV6-1
TGTGCCAGCAGTGAAACCGGGAGGGGCACAGATACGCAGTATTTT
CASSETGRGTDTQYF
>-|TRBJ1-5|-|TRBV27
TGTGCCAGCTGGGACGATTTGGGTCAGCCCCAGCATTTT
CASWDDLGQPQHF
>many|TRBJ2-3|-|TRBV6-4
TGTGCCAGCAGTGAACAAGGGGGAGTCCCAGATACGCAGTATTTT
CASSEQGGVPDTQYF
>-|TRBJ1-3|-|TRBV4-1
TGCGCCAGCAGCCAAGACGGCGGCGCTGGAAACACCATATATTTT
CASSQDGGAGNTIYF
>few|TRBJ2-7|TRBD1|TRBV6-1
TGTGCCAGCGGGGACAGGGGGCCGAGGGAGCAGTACTTC
CASGDRGPREQYF
>-|TRBJ2-7|-|TRBV10-3
TGTGCCATCAGTGACTCTTTTCTCGACGAGCAGTACTTC
CAISDSFLDEQYF
>-|TRBJ2-7|-|TRBV2
TGTGCCAGCTATGGGGAGACAGGCGGAAGTGAGGAGCAGTACTTC
CASYGETGGSEEQYF
>many|TRBJ2-1|TRBD1|TRBV7-2
TGTGCCAGCAGCTTAGCCAACGGACAGGGGAGCTTGTTCTTC
CASSLANGQGSLFF
>-|TRBJ2-7|TRBD1|TRBV18
TGTGCCAGCTCACCAGGGGACAGCTACGAGCAGTACTTC
CASSPGDSYEQYF
>-|TRBJ2-7|TRBD1|TRBV4-1
TGTGCCAGCAGCTTAGTACAGGGGGGTAACGAGCAGTACTTC
CASSLVQGGNEQYF
>few|TRBJ2-6|-|TRBV30
TGTGCCTGGAGTGTGTGGGCAGAAAGCTCTGGGGCCAACGTCCTGACTTTC
CAWSVWAESSGANVLTF
>many|TRBJ2-4|-|TRBV6-5
TGTGCCAGCGGGGGGCCAGGAACCAAAAACATTCAGTACTTC
CASGGPGTKNIQYF
>-|TRBJ2-1|-|TRBV11-3
TGTGCCAGCAGCTTGGGGGAAACCTACAATGAGCAGTTCTTC
CASSLGETYNEQFF
>few|TRBJ2-7|-|TRBV28
TGTGCCAGCAGCCTGGGACGGCGAAACTACGAGCAGTACTTC
CASSLGRRNYEQYF
>few|TRBJ1-1|-|TRBV1
TGCACCAGCAGCCAAGATGGTCTAAACACTGAAGCTTTCTTT
CTSSQDGLNTEAFF
>-|TRBJ1-2|-|TRBV2
TGTGCCATCGCAACAGGAGCCTATGGCTACACCTTC
CAIATGAYGYTF
>few|TRBJ2-3|-|TRBV7-9
TGTGCCAGCAGCCCCGTCCTAGCGGATACGCAGTATTTT
CASSPVLADTQYF
>few|TRBJ2-1|TRBD2|TRBV4-1
TGCGCCAGCAGCCAAGTCCGCGCTAGCGGGAGCACCGCAAATGAGCAGTTCTTC
CASSQVRASGSTANEQFF
>-|TRBJ2-1|TRBD2|TRBV27
TGTGCCAGCAGTAGCGGGGGCAATGAGCAGTTCTTC
CASSSGGNEQFF
>-|TRBJ2-7|TRBD2|TRBV27
TGTGCCAGCAGTGCAACTAGCGCAACATCCTACGAGCAGTACTTC
CASSATSATSYEQYF
>-|TRBJ2-7|-|TRBV19
TGTGCCAGTAGTTTGTCTACGGGCGACTACGAGCAGTACTTC
CASSLSTGDYEQYF
>once|TRBJ1-1|-|TRBV30
TGTGCCTGGAGTTCAGGGGCAGGGAACACTGAAGCTTTCTTT
CAWSSGAGNTEAFF
>few|TRBJ2-1|-|TRBV6-5
TGTGCCAGCAGCCTTAGCGGCTCCTACAATGAGCAGTTCTTC
CASSLSGSYNEQFF
>few|TRBJ2-7|-|TRBV11-1
TGTGCCAGCACACCCAGTCCGACCGGGGGAGGCCCCTCCTACGAGCAGTACTTC
CASTPSPTGGGPSYEQYF
>-|TRBJ2-3|TRBD2|TRBV7-2
TGTGCCAGCAGCGCGACTAGCGGGAGGGCAGATACGCAGTATTTT
CASSATSGRADTQYF
>-|TRBJ1-2|-|TRBV10-3
TGTGCCATCAGTGATGGGGGGTTAGACTATGGCTACACCTTC
CAISDGGLDYGYTF
>few|TRBJ1-1|-|TRBV19
TGTGCCAGCGGGGACGGGAACACTGAAGCTTTCTTT
CASGDGNTEAFF
>-|TRBJ1-2|-|TRBV29-1
TGCAGCGTTGTGGCAGGCTATGGCTACACCTTC
CSVVAGYGYTF
>-|TRBJ2-7|TRBD1|TRBV27
TGTGCCAGCAGTCCGCGAGGGACAGGGAGTTACGAGCAGTACTTC
CASSPRGTGSYEQYF
>-|TRBJ2-5|-|TRBV4-3
TGCGCCAGCAGCCAAACTTACAGGGTGCCGGGAGAGACCCAGTACTTC
CASSQTYRVPGETQYF
>-|TRBJ1-5|TRBD1|TRBV29-1
TGCAGCGTTACCCAGGGGGGGGAGAGCAATCAGCCCCAGCATTTT
CSVTQGGESNQPQHF
>many|TRBJ2-1|TRBD2|TRBV5-8
TGTGCCAGCAGCTTGACGGGAGGGCCGTATGAGCAGTTCTTC
CASSLTGGPYEQFF
>-|TRBJ2-1|-|TRBV14
TGTGCCAGCAGCCTTGACTGGAGGGGAGATGAGCAGTTCTTC
CASSLDWRGDEQFF
>once|TRBJ2-1|TRBD2|TRBV29-1
TGCAGCGTTGAAACCCCGACTAGCGGGAGGGGAGGGGATGAGCAGTTCTTC
CSVETPTSGRGGDEQFF
>-|TRBJ2-5|TRBD1|TRBV15
TGTGCCACCAGCAGAGACCGGGACAGTACTCAGGAGACCCAGTACTTC
CATSRDRDSTQETQYF
>-|TRBJ2-7|TRBD2|TRBV5-1
TGCGCCAGCAGCCGCATACTAGCGGGAGGTCTCGAGCAGTACTTC
CASSRILAGGLEQYF